The 30 T cell receptor beta chains below come from one sample, sequenced in a study of blood T cell repertoires in COVID-19. Data came from immunoSEQ multiplex PCR; TCRdb stores just in-frame clones and leaves some out. The table shows about 110,000 clones, with around 78% occurring only once. Sequencing was performed on peripheral blood. These receptors came from a woman aged 55-75 years with acute or convalescent COVID-19.

J is TRBJ1-6 and V is TRBV6-5; the D is unclear. This CDR3 comprises 13 residues. Germline V lookup: CDR1 MNHEY, CDR2 SVGAGI. V was cut by 4 bases and J by 8 bases, with 9 bases left in between. CDR3 nucleotide sequence: TGTGCCAGCAGTTTTCGTACAGATTCACCCCTCCACTTT. Protein product: CASSFRTDSPLHF.

DNA of the CDR3: TGTGCCAGCGCTTACTGGTGGAACACTGAAGCTTTCTTT. It translates to CASAYWWNTEAFF. The chain combines TRBV12-3 or TRBV12-4 with TRBJ1-1; no clear D gene. CDR3 size: 13 residues. Deletions cut 8 bases from V and 1 base from J, with 11 bases between.

This chain links TRBV10-3 with TRBJ2-7; 7 bases line up with TRBD1. V lost 8 bases, J lost 2 bases, and 9 bases stayed unmatched. This CDR3 has 14 amino acids. Germline-derived CDR1 and CDR2 are ENHRY and SYGVKD. The CDR3 DNA sequence: TGTGCCATCGCCCGACAGGGAAGGACCTACGAGCAGTACTTC. Its translation: CAIARQGRTYEQYF.

The chain combines TRBV3-1 (or the pseudogene TRBV3-2) with TRBJ2-3; a possible D gene is TRBD2 (5 bases). V was cut by 3 bases and J by 6 bases, with 10 bases left in between. Germline V CDR1 and CDR2: LGHDT, YNNKEL (reference sequence). The CDR3 has 13 amino acids. CDR3 amino acids: CASSQLGEDTQYF. As DNA, the CDR3 is TGTGCCAGCAGCCAGCTGGGAGAGGATACGCAGTATTTT.

The chain is built from TRBV3-1 (or the pseudogene TRBV3-2) and TRBJ1-3; no reliable D call. Germline CDR1 is LGHDT and CDR2 is YNNKEL (reference sequence). Trimming removed 1 base at V and 7 bases at J, with 8 bases between. The CDR3 is 13 residues long. The CDR3 region has the DNA TGTGCCAGCAGCCAAGTTAATCTTAACACCATATATTTT. This encodes CASSQVNLNTIYF.

This chain connects TRBV28 to TRBJ1-2; D is ambiguous. From germline, CDR1 is MDHEN and CDR2 SYDVKM. The V end lost 3 bases, the J end lost 5 bases, and 4 bases lay between the germline ends. CDR3 size: 11 residues. The CDR3 loop is CASSLLYGYTF. The CDR3 region has the DNA TGTGCCAGCAGTTTGTTATATGGCTACACCTTC.

The V gene is TRBV11-2, the J gene TRBJ1-4; D unclear. The germline V and J ends were trimmed by 0 bases and 4 bases, with 12 bases remaining between them. The CDR3 loop spans 16 amino acids. CDR1 SGHAT and CDR2 FQNNGV come from the germline V gene. The CDR3 here is CASSLDPWAGNEKLFF. The DNA for the CDR3 is TGTGCCAGCAGCTTAGACCCGTGGGCGGGTAATGAAAAACTGTTTTTT.

In this sample, this clone turned up a few times. The chain carries TRBV10-3 and TRBJ2-7; 7 bases match TRBD1. CDR3 length equals 16 residues. With V trimmed by 10 bases and J by 2 bases, 17 bases remained unmatched. Germline loops: CDR1 ENHRY, CDR2 SYGVKD. The CDR3 reads CATNRQSPTGTYEQYF. The CDR3 bases are TGTGCCACCAACCGGCAGTCCCCGACAGGGACCTACGAGCAGTACTTC.

CDR3 sequence (DNA): TGTGCCTGGAGTGGGCGGGGAGGGCTAAACAATGAGCAGTTCTTC. Amino acids: CAWSGRGGLNNEQFF. This chain uses TRBV30 with TRBJ2-1; 7 nucleotides line up with TRBD2. Germline V lookup: CDR1 GTSNPN, CDR2 SVGIG (reference sequence). The CDR3 covers 15 residues. The junction had 8 bases not matched to a gene; V was cut back by 1 base and J by 5 bases.

CDR3 in DNA: TGTGCCAGCAGTGGCGACAGGTCCTACGAGCAGTACTTC. Translating gives CASSGDRSYEQYF. The chain uses TRBV2 and TRBJ2-7, with D possibly TRBD1 on 6 matching bases. With 4 bases removed from V and 1 base from J, the gap between germline ends came to 8 bases. Germline V gene data show CDR1 as SNHLY and CDR2 as FYNNEI. The CDR3 is 13 amino acids.

The rearrangement joins TRBV19 to TRBJ2-2, with a tentative D call TRBD2 (6 bases). The germline gives CDR1 LNHDA, CDR2 SQIVND (reference sequence). V was shortened by 3 bases and J by 4 bases, with 9 bases between the two germline ends. This CDR3 is built from 14 residues. CDR3 nucleotide sequence: TGTGCCAGTAGTATTTTGGGGGGCACCGGGGAGCTGTTTTTT. Protein: CASSILGGTGELFF.

The J gene is TRBJ1-1, the V gene TRBV2, with D unclear. Trimming stripped 8 bases from V and 1 base from J, with 11 bases between. This CDR3 contains 13 residues. Germline V gene data show CDR1 as SNHLY and CDR2 as FYNNEI. The CDR3 loop is CASVVRQNTEAFF. Written as DNA, the CDR3 is TGTGCCAGCGTTGTCAGGCAGAACACTGAAGCTTTCTTT.

The chain is built from TRBV7-9 and TRBJ2-2; 7 positions agree with TRBD1. Trimming took 4 bases from V and 7 from J; bases not matched to a gene: 6. The length of the CDR3 is 14 residues. Germline V gene sequence: CDR1 SEHNR, CDR2 FQNEAQ (reference sequence). CDR3 DNA sequence: TGTGCCAGCAGCTCCGACAGGGCAGGCGGGGAGCTGTTTTTT. Translating gives CASSSDRAGGELFF.

The chain employs TRBV7-9 and TRBJ2-1; D possibly corresponds to TRBD1 (6 bases). The CDR3 contains 13 residues. Germline CDR1 reads SEHNR; CDR2 reads FQNEAQ (reference sequence). V was pared by 5 bases and J by 8 bases, with 13 bases between. This CDR3 is CASSPRTEDEQFF. In DNA, the CDR3 is TGTGCCAGCAGCCCTAGGACAGAGGATGAGCAGTTCTTC.

This clone was detected once. The chain recombines TRBV5-6 with TRBJ2-1; TRBD1 matches 7 bases. The CDR3 has 16 residues. The germline V gene has CDR1 SGHDT and CDR2 YYEEEE. The V and J ends lost 9 bases and 2 bases, in that order; junction bases with no gene match: 14. The CDR3: CATIHFAGTAYNEQFF. DNA of the CDR3: TGTGCCACTATACATTTTGCCGGGACAGCCTACAATGAGCAGTTCTTC.

There are a few counts of this clone. This sequence joins TRBV3-1 (or the pseudogene TRBV3-2) and TRBJ1-6; D might be TRBD1 (5 bases). The CDR3 sequence is 14 residues long. Trimming removed 7 bases from V and 7 bases from J, with 14 bases in between. From germline, CDR1 is LGHDT and CDR2 YNNKEL (reference sequence). The CDR3 DNA is TGTGCCAGCAACCAGGCCGGGGGAAATTCACCCCTCCACTTT. Its translation is CASNQAGGNSPLHF.

The chain is built from TRBV29-1 and TRBJ2-7, with 9 bases fitting TRBD1. Germline V gene data show CDR1 as SQVTM and CDR2 as ANQGSEA. V dropped 6 bases and J dropped 1; count of bases not matched to a gene: 4. The CDR3 totals 13 residues. This CDR3 reads CSVTGGASYEQYF. In DNA, the CDR3 is TGCAGCGTCACAGGGGGCGCGTCCTACGAGCAGTACTTC.

The chain links TRBV7-3 to TRBJ2-1; 9 bases match TRBD2. CDR1 SGHTA and CDR2 FQGTGA come from the germline V gene. Trimming at V came to 0 bases and at J to 9 bases, leaving 6 bases not matched to a gene. This CDR3 comprises 15 residues. The CDR3 is CASSLTSGRGGEQFF. CDR3 nucleotides: TGTGCCAGCAGCTTAACTAGCGGGAGAGGAGGTGAGCAGTTCTTC.

The V gene is TRBV28, the J gene TRBJ2-6; 7 nucleotides line up with TRBD1. Germline CDR1 is MDHEN and CDR2 is SYDVKM. CDR3 length equals 16 residues. V dropped 5 bases and J dropped 3; count of bases not matched to a gene: 7. Here the CDR3 reads CASSQQGRSGANVLTF. For the CDR3, the DNA is TGTGCCAGCAGTCAACAGGGGCGGAGTGGGGCCAACGTCCTGACTTTC. Full variable domain (remainder filled in from reference TRBV28 and TRBJ2-6): DVKVTQSSRYLVKRTGEKVFLECVQDMDHENMFWYRQDPGLGLRLIYFSYDVKMKEKGDIPEGYSVSREKKERFSLILESASTNQTSMYLCASSQQGRSGANVLTFGAGSRLTVL.

The V and J genes are TRBV5-1 and TRBJ1-3; D remains ambiguous. The CDR3 runs 15 residues. The V end lost 4 bases, the J end lost 0 bases, and 11 bases lay between the germline ends. Germline V lookup: CDR1 SGHRS, CDR2 YFSETQ. The CDR3 DNA follows: TGCGCCAGCAGCCCCGGGGAGCCCTCTGGAAACACCATATATTTT. Amino acid sequence: CASSPGEPSGNTIYF.

This chain links TRBV12-3 or TRBV12-4 with TRBJ2-7, with D maybe TRBD1 (6 bases). V gave up 4 bases and J gave up 3 bases, with 10 bases separating them. The CDR3 totals 13 residues. The CDR3: CASSSGQLYEQYF. The DNA of the CDR3 is TGTGCCAGCAGTTCAGGACAGCTCTACGAGCAGTACTTC.

The rearrangement joins TRBV5-6 to TRBJ2-7, with no clear D. V was pared by 2 bases and J by 4 bases, with 4 bases between. The V gene's germline CDR1 is SGHDT and CDR2 YYEEEE. The CDR3 runs to 11 residues. CDR3 loop: CASSFNYEQYF. In DNA form, the CDR3 reads TGTGCCAGCAGCTTCAATTACGAGCAGTACTTC. Combining the CDR3 with reference TRBV5-6 and TRBJ2-7 gives the whole variable domain DAGVTQSPTHLIKTRGQQVTLRCSPKSGHDTVSWYQQALGQGPQFIFQYYEEEERQRGNFPDRFSGHQFPNYSSELNVNALLLGDSALYLCASSFNYEQYFGPGTRLTVT.

This chain connects TRBV28 to TRBJ2-6, with D possibly matching TRBD1 (5 bases). Trimming left V 2 bases short and J 0 bases short, with 20 bases between. The CDR3 runs 20 residues. Germline values: CDR1 MDHEN, CDR2 SYDVKM. DNA of the CDR3: TGTGCCAGCAGTTTAACCCCTTGGACACTTTCTAGCTCTGGGGCCAACGTCCTGACTTTC. Its protein is CASSLTPWTLSSSGANVLTF.

The chain employs TRBV6-5 and TRBJ2-1, with 9 bases fitting TRBD2. The length of the CDR3 is 15 residues. Germline values: CDR1 MNHEY, CDR2 SVGAGI. J gave up 4 bases and V 6 bases, and 7 bases lay outside the gene matches. The CDR3 spells CASRPALAGYNEQFF. The CDR3 DNA reads as TGTGCCAGCAGACCCGCCCTAGCGGGATACAATGAGCAGTTCTTC.

The chain's CDR3 is CASSFENRGNYGYTF. The CDR3 DNA follows: TGTGCCAGCAGTTTTGAGAACAGGGGTAACTATGGCTACACCTTC. The chain employs TRBV28 and TRBJ1-2, with 7 bases lining up with TRBD1. The CDR3 is 15 amino acids. The V segment lost 3 bases and the J segment 1 base; nucleotides outside the gene matches: 5. Per germline, CDR1 MDHEN and CDR2 SYDVKM.

The V gene is TRBV19, the J gene TRBJ1-5; 10 positions match TRBD1. Trimming cost V 7 bases and J 6 bases; bases outside gene matches: 6. The CDR3 extends over 14 amino acids. Germline V gene lookup returns CDR1 LNHDA and CDR2 SQIVND (reference sequence). The CDR3 DNA follows: TGTGCCAGTAAAGAGACAGGGGGCTTTCAGCCCCAGCATTTT. It codes for CASKETGGFQPQHF.

The chain carries TRBV11-2 and TRBJ2-2, with 8 nucleotides matching TRBD2. CDR1 and CDR2 from the germline V gene are SGHAT and FQNNGV. CDR3 length: 15 amino acids. The V and J ends lost 5 bases and 7 bases, in that order; junction bases with no gene match: 9. CDR3 in DNA: TGTGCCAGCAGCCGACTAGCGAAGAGTGTCGGGGAGCTGTTTTTT. The encoded protein is CASSRLAKSVGELFF.

The J gene is TRBJ2-5, the V gene TRBV27; the match to TRBD2 covers 7 bases. The CDR3 is 12 residues long. In germline, CDR1 is MNHEY, CDR2 SMNVEV (reference sequence). V was clipped by 10 bases and J by 1 base; unmatched bases: 3. CDR3 sequence reads: CATSSGQETQYF. The CDR3, as DNA: TGTGCCACCTCTAGCGGCCAAGAGACCCAGTACTTC.

The chain couples TRBV19 to TRBJ1-5; weak D call: TRBD1 (6 bases). Between the trimmed V and J ends, which lost 4 bases and 3 bases, there was a span of 19 bases. The CDR3 length is 17 residues. From germline, CDR1 is LNHDA and CDR2 SQIVND (reference sequence). CDR3 sequence reads: CASSTTERGQFNQPQHF. As DNA, the CDR3 is TGTGCCAGTAGTACCACCGAGCGGGGGCAATTCAATCAGCCCCAGCATTTT.

The chain combines TRBV11-3 with TRBJ2-2; 9 nucleotides line up with TRBD2. The CDR3 runs to 16 residues. V gave up 1 base and J gave up 5 bases; unmatched junction bases: 5. The germline V gene has CDR1 SGHNT and CDR2 YENEEA. This chain's CDR3 is CASSLAGGRGTGELFF. In DNA form, the CDR3 reads TGTGCCAGCAGCTTAGCTGGCGGGAGGGGGACCGGGGAGCTGTTTTTT. Full variable domain (missing parts from reference TRBV11-3 and TRBJ2-2): EAGVVQSPRYKIIEKKQPVAFWCNPISGHNTLYWYLQNLGQGPELLIRYENEEAVDDSQLPKDRFSAERLKGVDSTLKIQPAELGDSAVYLCASSLAGGRGTGELFFGEGSRLTVL.